These 28 T cell receptor beta chains were sequenced from one sample in a study of CD4 T cells in relation to SARS-CoV-2 and coronaviruses. The protocol was immunoSEQ multiplex PCR, while the TCRdb copy is restricted to in-frame clones and leaves out a portion. There are some 21,000 clones in the sample; roughly three quarters occur only once, and 16% lies in the top ten. Before the COVID-19 pandemic, during about 2011-2019, CD4+ T cells were taken from unexposed donors. The cells were cultured for less than twelve days before CD4+ T cells were isolated. The antigens these receptors bind are not known. Sequencing was done on a sample of CD4+ T cells from PBMCs, cultured in vitro. These TCRs come from a human donor in good health.

The gene calls are TRBV4-1 and TRBJ2-3, with TRBD1 as a possible D gene (6 bases). Trimming removed 1 base from V and 6 bases from J, with 23 bases in between. The CDR3 length is 18 residues. CDR1 is MGHRA, CDR2 YSYEKL, per germline. The CDR3 DNA sequence: TGCGCCAGCAGCCAAGGTCTTTCGGACAGCGACTTTTGGGATACGCAGTATTTT. Its translation is CASSQGLSDSDFWDTQYF.

The rearrangement joins TRBV14 to TRBJ2-5; 13 nucleotides agree with TRBD2. This CDR3 comprises 15 residues. After removal of 6 bases from V and 4 bases from J, the junction contained 5 bases not matched to a gene. Germline V gene lookup returns CDR1 SGHDN and CDR2 FVKESK. The CDR3 coding sequence is TGTGCCAGCAGTCTACTAGCGGGAGGGCGAGAGACCCAGTACTTC. Its translation: CASSLLAGGRETQYF.

The chain recombines TRBV5-1 with TRBJ2-1, with 8 positions matching TRBD1. Trimming at V came to 0 bases and at J to 14 bases, leaving 13 bases not matched to a gene. The CDR3 extends over 15 amino acids. Germline V gives CDR1 SGHRS, CDR2 YFSETQ. CDR3 amino acids: CASSLVAGGDYREFF. Written as DNA, the CDR3 is TGCGCCAGCAGCTTGGTGGCAGGGGGCGATTATCGGGAGTTCTTC.

The J gene is TRBJ2-1, the V gene TRBV15; 7 nucleotides line up with TRBD2. CDR1 is LNHNV and CDR2 is YYDKDF in the germline V gene (reference sequence). V was pared by 7 bases and J by 2 bases, with 5 bases of the junction left unmatched. This CDR3 spans 14 amino acids. The CDR3 here is CATIRDYTYNEQFF. The CDR3 bases are TGTGCCACCATCCGGGACTATACCTACAATGAGCAGTTCTTC.

The chain is built from TRBV30 and TRBJ2-1; D gene uncertain. Germline V gene data show CDR1 as GTSNPN and CDR2 as SVGIG (reference sequence). V dropped 2 bases and J dropped 6 bases, with 11 bases sitting between them. This CDR3 has 13 residues. The CDR3 here is CAWSTGWGNEQFF. The CDR3 DNA reads as TGTGCCTGGAGTACCGGCTGGGGCAATGAGCAGTTCTTC.

The rearrangement joins TRBV5-1 to TRBJ2-1; the D gene is possibly TRBD1 (6 bases). There are 14 residues in the CDR3. The V end was cut by 6 bases, the J end by 1 base, with 11 bases between. Per the germline V gene, CDR1 is SGHRS and CDR2 is YFSETQ. The CDR3 DNA sequence: TGCGCCAGCACCCCGGGACAATCCTACAATGAGCAGTTCTTC. Amino acids: CASTPGQSYNEQFF.

The chain employs TRBV30 and TRBJ1-4; D not resolved. The CDR3 extends over 12 amino acids. Germline lookup yields CDR1 GTSNPN and CDR2 SVGIG (reference sequence). The V end was cut by 7 bases, the J end by 4 bases, with 10 bases between. CDR3 DNA: TGTGCCTACGAGAGGATTAATGAAAAACTGTTTTTT. It translates to CAYERINEKLFF.

V and J are TRBV6-6 and TRBJ1-2; D is uncertain. The germline V and J ends were trimmed by 8 bases and 4 bases, with 23 bases remaining between them. The CDR3 has 16 amino acids. Germline V gene lookup returns CDR1 MNHNY and CDR2 SVGAGI (reference sequence). In DNA, the CDR3 is TGTGCCAGCCGCTATCAGAGCAGACGATACCCCTATGGCTACACCTTC. Amino acid sequence: CASRYQSRRYPYGYTF.

This clone was seen only a few times. This chain links TRBV9 with TRBJ2-3; D may be TRBD2 (6 bases). This CDR3 has 15 residues. Germline values: CDR1 SGDLS, CDR2 YYNGEE. V shed 4 bases and J shed 4 bases, with 16 bases lying between them. The CDR3, as DNA: TGTGCCAGCAGCCCCACCGGGAGTGGGGCAGATACGCAGTATTTT. This translates into CASSPTGSGADTQYF.

The chain uses TRBV9 and TRBJ1-4; perhaps TRBD1 as D (5 bases). CDR3 size: 15 residues. Trimming stripped 3 bases from V and 8 bases from J, with 17 bases between. Germline V gives CDR1 SGDLS, CDR2 YYNGEE. The CDR3, as DNA: TGTGCCAGCAGCGGTCAAGCGAGGGGAAGAGAAAAACTGTTTTTT. It encodes CASSGQARGREKLFF. Full variable domain (missing parts from reference TRBV9 and TRBJ1-4): DSGVTQTPKHLITATGQRVTLRCSPRSGDLSVYWYQQSLDQGLQFLIQYYNGEERAKGNILERFSAQQFPDLHSELNLSSLELGDSALYFCASSGQARGREKLFFGSGTQLSVL.

J is TRBJ2-1 and V is TRBV2, with 9 bases lining up with TRBD2. V gave up 10 bases and J gave up 7 bases; unmatched junction bases: 14. The CDR3 consists of 15 residues. Germline V CDR1 and CDR2: SNHLY, FYNNEI. The CDR3 is CATQPQAGGGNEQFF. The DNA of the CDR3 is TGTGCCACCCAACCCCAAGCGGGAGGTGGTAATGAGCAGTTCTTC. Full variable domain (missing parts from reference TRBV2 and TRBJ2-1): EPEVTQTPSHQVTQMGQEVILRCVPISNHLYFYWYRQILGQKVEFLVSFYNNEISEKSEIFDDQFSVERPDGSNFTLKIRSTKLEDSAMYFCATQPQAGGGNEQFFGPGTRLTVL.

This chain uses TRBV20-1 with TRBJ1-1; D uncertain. Germline CDR1 DFQATT, CDR2 SNEGSKA (reference sequence). Between the trimmed V and J ends, which lost 2 bases and 1 base, there was a span of 2 bases. This CDR3 comprises 11 residues. The chain's CDR3 is CSARPNTEAFF. For the CDR3, the DNA is TGCAGTGCTAGACCGAACACTGAAGCTTTCTTT.

The chain couples TRBV7-3 to TRBJ2-5; tentatively, D is TRBD2 (6 bases). From germline, CDR1 is SGHTA and CDR2 FQGTGA. Trimming left V 2 bases short and J 4 bases short, with 14 bases between. The CDR3 is 15 residues long. The CDR3 loop reads CASSLGVGGGETQYF. CDR3 DNA: TGTGCCAGCAGCTTAGGGGTGGGAGGCGGAGAGACCCAGTACTTC.

This clone was counted between two and nine times. The chain combines TRBV10-3 with TRBJ1-5; the match to TRBD1 covers 7 bases. Germline CDR1 ENHRY, CDR2 SYGVKD. The CDR3 is made up of 15 amino acids. The V gene end was trimmed by 4 bases and the J gene end by 9 bases; junction bases not matched to a gene: 12. The CDR3 DNA reads as TGTGCCATCAGTGGGGACAGAGACAAAGCGGGGCCCCAGCATTTT. It translates to CAISGDRDKAGPQHF.

The chain has TRBV7-7 and TRBJ2-5, with TRBD1 matching 7 bases. Germline trimming cut 3 bases from V and 4 bases from J; bases unmatched to any gene: 8. From germline, CDR1 is SSHAT and CDR2 FNYEAQ (reference sequence). The CDR3 length is 15 residues. In nucleotides, the CDR3 is TGTGCCAGCAGCTTGACAGGGAGTCTTGGAGAGACCCAGTACTTC. Amino acid sequence: CASSLTGSLGETQYF.

A single count supports this clone. The chain links TRBV18 to TRBJ1-1; D call uncertain. The CDR3 has 16 amino acids. Germline values: CDR1 KGHSH, CDR2 LQKENI. Trimming removed 0 bases from V and 4 bases from J, with 15 bases in between. DNA of the CDR3: TGTGCCAGCTCACCACCGAGGGATAGAATCGGCACTGAAGCTTTCTTT. Protein sequence: CASSPPRDRIGTEAFF.

This clone was counted a few times. The rearrangement joins TRBV28 to TRBJ2-5; D possibly corresponds to TRBD2 (5 bases). Trimming left V 6 bases short and J 0 bases short, with 11 bases between. The CDR3 is 14 amino acids. The germline V gene has CDR1 MDHEN and CDR2 SYDVKM. CDR3: CASSLDGDQETQYF. CDR3 coding DNA: TGTGCCAGCAGCCTCGACGGGGACCAAGAGACCCAGTACTTC.

J is TRBJ2-7 and V is TRBV6-2 or TRBV6-3, with D tentatively TRBD1 (6 bases). Germline V gene lookup returns CDR1 MNHEY and CDR2 SVGEGT. CDR3 length: 13 residues. V was shortened by 2 bases and J by 2 bases, with 7 bases between the two germline ends. CDR3 bases: TGTGCCAGCAGTTACCGGGACACCTACGAGCAGTACTTC. It specifies CASSYRDTYEQYF.

The V and J genes are TRBV7-2 and TRBJ1-3; possible D gene TRBD1, 6 bases. The germline V gene encodes CDR1 SGHTA and CDR2 FQGNSA. The CDR3 extends over 14 amino acids. V shed 11 bases and J shed 4 bases, with 18 bases lying between them. CDR3 bases: TGTGCCCCCCAAGGAGGGGGGAGAGGAAACACCATATATTTT. Its protein is CAPQGGGRGNTIYF.

The chain joins TRBV18 to TRBJ1-4; D not certain. The ends were cut back, 1 base at V and 3 bases at J, with 12 bases in the middle. The germline CDR1 and CDR2 sequences are KGHSH and LQKENI. This CDR3 is 16 amino acids long. CDR3 region: CASSPRRNGANEKLFF. DNA for the CDR3: TGTGCCAGCTCACCACGCAGGAACGGAGCTAATGAAAAACTGTTTTTT.

The chain employs TRBV18 and TRBJ2-3; no clear D gene. V was shortened by 0 bases and J by 4 bases, with 11 bases between the two germline ends. Germline lookup yields CDR1 KGHSH and CDR2 LQKENI. The CDR3 runs to 15 residues. This CDR3 is CASSPPTGGADTQYF. The DNA of the CDR3 is TGTGCCAGCTCACCACCGACGGGTGGCGCAGATACGCAGTATTTT.

This sequence joins TRBV18 and TRBJ2-7, with 9 bases lining up with TRBD1. CDR1 is KGHSH and CDR2 is LQKENI in the germline V gene. The CDR3 is 14 amino acids. The ends lost 3 bases at V and 7 bases at J; junction bases unmatched: 7. CDR3 residues: CASSPEQGAGEQYF. The DNA of the CDR3 is TGTGCCAGCTCACCGGAACAGGGGGCGGGGGAGCAGTACTTC.

The J gene is TRBJ1-5, the V gene TRBV27; weak D call: TRBD1 (5 bases). V lost 6 bases, J lost 2 bases, and 17 bases lay in between. The CDR3 length is 16 residues. Germline values: CDR1 MNHEY, CDR2 SMNVEV (reference sequence). The CDR3 DNA follows: TGTGCCAGCAGCCCCGGGACGGCAGGCGGCAATCAGCCCCAGCATTTT. This gives the protein CASSPGTAGGNQPQHF.

J is TRBJ1-2 and V is TRBV10-3, with TRBD1 matching 7 bases. V lost 4 bases to trimming and J lost 0 bases; unmatched junction nucleotides: 14. The germline CDR1 and CDR2 sequences are ENHRY and SYGVKD. The length of the CDR3 is 18 residues. DNA of the CDR3: TGTGCCATCAGTGGGACCGGGACAGAATTCTCCACTAACTATGGCTACACCTTC. Protein product: CAISGTGTEFSTNYGYTF.

This chain links TRBV19 with TRBJ1-5, with a possible D match to TRBD1 (6 bases). The V end was cut by 8 bases, the J end by 4 bases, with 21 bases between. This CDR3 comprises 16 residues. The germline CDR1 and CDR2 sequences are LNHDA and SQIVND (reference sequence). The CDR3: CASQRGGSRGNQPQHF. CDR3 nucleotide sequence: TGTGCCAGTCAGAGGGGGGGTTCTCGAGGGAATCAGCCCCAGCATTTT.

V gene TRBV2 combines with J gene TRBJ2-2; TRBD1 is a possible D gene (6 bases). The CDR3 runs to 15 residues. Germline CDR1 SNHLY, CDR2 FYNNEI. V gave up 6 bases and J gave up 6 bases, with 17 bases separating them. The CDR3 spells CASRVRLQGAGELFF. Written as DNA, the CDR3 is TGTGCCAGCAGGGTTAGGTTACAGGGAGCCGGGGAGCTGTTTTTT.

The rearrangement joins TRBV24-1 to TRBJ2-1; 15 bases are shared with TRBD2. The CDR3 contains 16 residues. V shed 4 bases, J shed 8 bases, and the junction held 5 bases outside the gene matches. CDR1 is KGHDR and CDR2 is SFDVKD in the germline V gene. The CDR3 is CATSEPGLAGGYEQFF. In DNA form, the CDR3 reads TGTGCCACCAGTGAGCCTGGACTAGCGGGAGGGTATGAGCAGTTCTTC.

The chain couples TRBV10-2 to TRBJ2-7; D remains unclear. Germline lookup yields CDR1 WSHSY and CDR2 SAAADI. The CDR3 runs to 10 residues. The CDR3 region has the DNA TGCGCATCCAACCTCTACGAGCAGTACTTC. Its protein product is CASNLYEQYF.